The entry below describes one T cell receptor (beta chain). It was with a sample-barcoded 5' primer and a J-beta primer mix that a second PCR of roughly 6 to 11 cycles was run. MiXCR, applied by TCRdb to the 5' RACE reads, yields one record per CDR3 protein. The profile shows about 1.8 million distinct CDR3 sequences, less than 50% of them singletons. This specimen belongs to a study of blood T cells in healthy people across ages. Germline V gene sequence: CDR1 SGDLS, CDR2 YYNGEE. With 4 bases clipped from V and 6 bases from J, the junction kept 5 bases outside the gene matches. The CDR3 length is 14 residues.

The chain recombines TRBV9 with TRBJ2-1; 9 bases align to TRBD2. The specimen sequenced was blood. This TCR came from a woman in her 40s in good health. This chain's CDR3 is CASSIVTSGNEQFF. The CDR3 DNA sequence: TGTGCCAGCAGCATAGTGACTAGCGGCAATGAGCAGTTCTTC.